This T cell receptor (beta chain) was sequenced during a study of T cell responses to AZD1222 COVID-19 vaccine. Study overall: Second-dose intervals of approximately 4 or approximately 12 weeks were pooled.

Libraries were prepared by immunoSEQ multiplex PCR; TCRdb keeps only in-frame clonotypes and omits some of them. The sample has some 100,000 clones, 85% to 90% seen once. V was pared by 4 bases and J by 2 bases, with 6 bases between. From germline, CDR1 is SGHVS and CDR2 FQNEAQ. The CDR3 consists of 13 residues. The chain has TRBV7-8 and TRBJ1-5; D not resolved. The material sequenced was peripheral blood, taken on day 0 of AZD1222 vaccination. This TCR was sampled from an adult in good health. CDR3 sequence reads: CASSSFGNQPQHF. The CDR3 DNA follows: TGTGCCAGCAGCTCCTTCGGCAATCAGCCCCAGCATTTT.